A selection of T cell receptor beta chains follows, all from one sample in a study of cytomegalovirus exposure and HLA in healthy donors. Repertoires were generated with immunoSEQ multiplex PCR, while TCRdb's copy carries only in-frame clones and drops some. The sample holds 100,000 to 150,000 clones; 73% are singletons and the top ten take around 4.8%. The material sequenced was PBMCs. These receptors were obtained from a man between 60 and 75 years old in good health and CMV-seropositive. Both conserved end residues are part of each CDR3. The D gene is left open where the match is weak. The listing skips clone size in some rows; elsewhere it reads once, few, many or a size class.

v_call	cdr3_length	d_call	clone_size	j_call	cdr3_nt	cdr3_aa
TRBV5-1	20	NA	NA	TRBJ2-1	TGCGCCAGCAGCTCCCGAGGGGGGGGCTCCGGCGGGAGCTCCTACAATGAGCAGTTCTTC	CASSSRGGGSGGSSYNEQFF
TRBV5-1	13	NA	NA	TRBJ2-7	TGCGCCAGCAGCTTGTCGGGACTCTACGAGCAGTACTTC	CASSLSGLYEQYF
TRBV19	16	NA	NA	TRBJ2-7	TGTGCCAGTAGTAAGGGGGGGGAGCTAGTCTCCTACGAGCAGTACTTC	CASSKGGELVSYEQYF
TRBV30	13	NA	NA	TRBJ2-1	TGTGCCTGGAGTGTCGGCAGGGACAATGAGCAGTTCTTC	CAWSVGRDNEQFF
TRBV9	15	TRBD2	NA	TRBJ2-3	TGTGCCAGCAGCACAGGACTAGCAATTTCGGATACGCAGTATTTT	CASSTGLAISDTQYF
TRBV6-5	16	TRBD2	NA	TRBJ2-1	TGTGCCAGCAGTTCTTTGTGGGGGGGGGTCCACAATGAGCAGTTCTTC	CASSSLWGGVHNEQFF
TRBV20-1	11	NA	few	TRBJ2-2	TGCAGTGCTGACAGGCCCGGGGAGCTGTTTTTT	CSADRPGELFF
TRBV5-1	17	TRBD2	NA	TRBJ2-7	TGCGCCAGCAGCTTGGAGGTGTTTTTGGGGGGGGCCTACGAGCAGTACTTC	CASSLEVFLGGAYEQYF
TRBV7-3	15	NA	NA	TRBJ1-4	TGTGCCAGCAGCCCGCAGGGTATAACTAATGAAAAACTGTTTTTT	CASSPQGITNEKLFF
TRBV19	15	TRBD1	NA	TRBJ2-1	TGTGCCAGTATTCCCCGACAGGGTCCCTACAATGAGCAGTTCTTC	CASIPRQGPYNEQFF
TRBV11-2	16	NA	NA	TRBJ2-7	TGTGCCAGCAGCCCACTTTTTTGGGGGGAAACCTACGAGCAGTACTTC	CASSPLFWGETYEQYF
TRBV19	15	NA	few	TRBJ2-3	TGTGCCAGTAGTACGGGACATGGCGAAACAGATACGCAGTATTTT	CASSTGHGETDTQYF
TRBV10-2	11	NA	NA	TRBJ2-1	TGCGCCACCCACGCAGGAGGTGAGCAGTTCTTC	CATHAGGEQFF
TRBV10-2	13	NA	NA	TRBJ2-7	TGCGCCAGCAGTGACCGGGGAAGCTACGAGCAGTACTTC	CASSDRGSYEQYF
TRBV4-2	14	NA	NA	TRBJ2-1	TGTGCCAGCAGCCAAACAGGGACCTACAATGAGCAGTTCTTC	CASSQTGTYNEQFF
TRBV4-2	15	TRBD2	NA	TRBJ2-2	TGTGCCAGCAGCCGTAGCGGGGGTAACACCGGGGAGCTGTTTTTT	CASSRSGGNTGELFF
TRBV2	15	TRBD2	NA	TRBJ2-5	TGTGCCAGCAGTACTTACGGGGGGGCTGGGGAGACCCAGTACTTC	CASSTYGGAGETQYF
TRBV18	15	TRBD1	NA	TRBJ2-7	TGTGCCAGCTCCCCTAACAGGGGTAGTGCCGACGAGCAGTACTTC	CASSPNRGSADEQYF
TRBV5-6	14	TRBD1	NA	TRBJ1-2	TGTGCCAGCAGCTTCTCGGACAGGGGATATGGCTACACCTTC	CASSFSDRGYGYTF
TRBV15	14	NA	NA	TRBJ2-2	TGTGCCACCAGCAGAGGGCAGGGGAGCGGGGAGCTGTTTTTT	CATSRGQGSGELFF
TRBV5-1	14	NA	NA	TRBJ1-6	TGCGCCAGCAGCTTATTGCAGGTTAATTCACCCCTCCACTTT	CASSLLQVNSPLHF
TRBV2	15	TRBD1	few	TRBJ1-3	TGTGCCAGCAGCCGAGACAGGGGGGCTGGAAACACCATATATTTT	CASSRDRGAGNTIYF
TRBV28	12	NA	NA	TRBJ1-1	TGTGCCAGCAGTTTCAGGGTCACTGAAGCTTTCTTT	CASSFRVTEAFF
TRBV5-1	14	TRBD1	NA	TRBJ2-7	TGCGCCAGCAGCGAGGGACAGGGGGCCTACGAGCAGTACTTC	CASSEGQGAYEQYF
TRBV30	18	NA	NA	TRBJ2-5	TGTGCCTGGGACTTAGGGGCCTCATCCCTAGCGTTCCAAGAGACCCAGTACTTC	CAWDLGASSLAFQETQYF
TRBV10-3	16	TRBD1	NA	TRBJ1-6	TGTGCCACTGATCGGGACAGGGGAGGTAATAATTCACCCCTCCACTTT	CATDRDRGGNNSPLHF
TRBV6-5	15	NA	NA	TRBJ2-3	TGTGCCAGCAGTCATCCCGGGGGTAGCACAGATACGCAGTATTTT	CASSHPGGSTDTQYF
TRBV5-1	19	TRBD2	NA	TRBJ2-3	TGCGCCAGCAGCTTGAGGGGGACTAGCGGGGGGCATCCAGCTGGTACGCAGTATTTT	CASSLRGTSGGHPAGTQYF
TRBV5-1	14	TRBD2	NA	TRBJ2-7	TGCGCCAGCGGGACTAGCGGGGGGGCATACGAGCAGTACTTC	CASGTSGGAYEQYF
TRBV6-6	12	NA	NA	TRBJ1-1	TGTGCCAGCAGTTACGCGCAGGAAGAAGCTTTCTTT	CASSYAQEEAFF
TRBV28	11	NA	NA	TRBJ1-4	TGTGCCAGCAGGGGACAAGAAAAACTGTTTTTT	CASRGQEKLFF
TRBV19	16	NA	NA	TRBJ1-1	TGTGCCAGTAGCACCGGGGTCAAGCTCTTGAACACTGAAGCTTTCTTT	CASSTGVKLLNTEAFF
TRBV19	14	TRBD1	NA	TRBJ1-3	TGTGCCAGTAGTGGGACAGGGGCTGGAAACACCATATATTTT	CASSGTGAGNTIYF
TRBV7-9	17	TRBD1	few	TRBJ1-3	TGTGCCAGCAGCCTACGGACAGGAAGTGTTTCCGGAAACACCATATATTTT	CASSLRTGSVSGNTIYF
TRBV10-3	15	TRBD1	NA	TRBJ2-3	TGTGCCATCAGTGGGACAGGGGGCGCGGGAGATACGCAGTATTTT	CAISGTGGAGDTQYF